This is a list of T cell receptor beta chains from one sample in a study of radiation and T cells in renal cell carcinoma. Here immunoSEQ multiplex PCR was the method, and the copy in TCRdb shows in-frame clones only, minus some. The profile shows approximately 70,000 clones, about 80% of them singletons. The sequenced sample was blood, obtained from a patient whose treatment included radiotherapy and nephrectomy. These receptors came from a man aged 55 to 70 with renal cell carcinoma. The conserved cysteine and the conserved F or W are not part of the CDR3 here. Expanded clones get a size class; other rows say once, few or many, or leave the size out.

clone_size: NA
v_call: TRBV12-1
j_call: TRBJ2-5
cdr3_aa: ASRPSTSGGTETQY

clone_size: NA
v_call: TRBV19
j_call: TRBJ2-1
cdr3_aa: ASNYGQGGNEQF

clone_size: NA
v_call: TRBV9
j_call: TRBJ2-3
cdr3_aa: ASSETGQGTDTQY

clone_size: NA
v_call: TRBV7-8
j_call: TRBJ1-1
cdr3_aa: ASSSRQEGNTEAF

clone_size: NA
v_call: TRBV11-3
j_call: TRBJ1-1
cdr3_aa: ASSLGVVNTEAF

clone_size: NA
v_call: TRBV7-9
j_call: TRBJ1-2
cdr3_aa: ASSLTANYGYT

clone_size: NA
v_call: TRBV2
j_call: TRBJ1-5
cdr3_aa: ASSGDGHIGPQH

clone_size: NA
v_call: TRBV6-5
j_call: TRBJ1-1
cdr3_aa: ASSWRTGTEAF

clone_size: few
v_call: TRBV19
j_call: TRBJ2-1
cdr3_aa: ASSIRPYYNEQF

clone_size: NA
v_call: TRBV5-8
j_call: TRBJ2-5
cdr3_aa: ATQGGPAGGRETQY

clone_size: NA
v_call: TRBV15
j_call: TRBJ2-7
cdr3_aa: ATSRAGQGSYEQY

clone_size: NA
v_call: TRBV5-1
j_call: TRBJ1-1
cdr3_aa: ASSSVGGNTEAF

clone_size: NA
v_call: TRBV11-3
j_call: TRBJ2-3
cdr3_aa: ASSSGLAGGAQY

clone_size: NA
v_call: TRBV18
j_call: TRBJ1-1
cdr3_aa: ASSADLNTEAF

clone_size: once
v_call: TRBV7-2
j_call: TRBJ1-1
cdr3_aa: ASSLVGRGVLNTEAF

clone_size: NA
v_call: TRBV6-6
j_call: TRBJ2-1
cdr3_aa: ASSSPARAGYNEQF

clone_size: NA
v_call: TRBV30
j_call: TRBJ2-5
cdr3_aa: AWSGAGESETQY

clone_size: NA
v_call: TRBV18
j_call: TRBJ2-1
cdr3_aa: ASSPITSGVRDEQF

clone_size: NA
v_call: TRBV7-6
j_call: TRBJ2-2
cdr3_aa: ASSLADNTGELF

clone_size: NA
v_call: TRBV2
j_call: TRBJ2-2
cdr3_aa: ASSSDRGSGGELF

clone_size: NA
v_call: TRBV30
j_call: TRBJ2-3
cdr3_aa: AWEQPFGPWGGTDTQY

clone_size: NA
v_call: TRBV12-5
j_call: TRBJ1-3
cdr3_aa: ATGGSGNTIY

clone_size: NA
v_call: TRBV10-3
j_call: TRBJ1-3
cdr3_aa: AISGGNTIY

clone_size: NA
v_call: TRBV10-2
j_call: TRBJ1-5
cdr3_aa: ASSEGYQPQH

clone_size: NA
v_call: TRBV10-2
j_call: TRBJ1-5
cdr3_aa: ASSEGSGNQPQH

clone_size: NA
v_call: TRBV2
j_call: TRBJ1-6
cdr3_aa: ASSELQSSPLH

clone_size: NA
v_call: TRBV6-6
j_call: TRBJ2-3
cdr3_aa: ASSDNRGGAPDTQY

clone_size: NA
v_call: TRBV12-5
j_call: TRBJ1-5
cdr3_aa: ASGLDRAVRPQH

clone_size: NA
v_call: TRBV6-5
j_call: TRBJ2-1
cdr3_aa: ASRIDSAYEQF

clone_size: few
v_call: TRBV27
j_call: TRBJ2-7
cdr3_aa: ASSHTPTGEQY

clone_size: NA
v_call: TRBV27
j_call: TRBJ2-3
cdr3_aa: ASSWASGTDTQY